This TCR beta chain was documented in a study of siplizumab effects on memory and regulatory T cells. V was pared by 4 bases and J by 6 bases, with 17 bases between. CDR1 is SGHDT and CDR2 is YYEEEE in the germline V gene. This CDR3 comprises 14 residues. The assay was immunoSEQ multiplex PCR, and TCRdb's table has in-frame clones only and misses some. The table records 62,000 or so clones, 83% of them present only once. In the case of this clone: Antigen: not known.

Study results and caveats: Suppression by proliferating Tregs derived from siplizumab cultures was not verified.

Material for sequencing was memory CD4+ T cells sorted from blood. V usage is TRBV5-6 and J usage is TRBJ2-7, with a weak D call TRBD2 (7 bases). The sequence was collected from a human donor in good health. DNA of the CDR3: TGTGCCAGCAGCGCCCTGAGGGGGGGAGTCGAGCAGTACTTC. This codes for CASSALRGGVEQYF. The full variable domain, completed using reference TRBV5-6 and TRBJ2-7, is DAGVTQSPTHLIKTRGQQVTLRCSPKSGHDTVSWYQQALGQGPQFIFQYYEEEERQRGNFPDRFSGHQFPNYSSELNVNALLLGDSALYLCASSALRGGVEQYFGPGTRLTVT.